These T cell receptor beta chains were read from a single sample in a study of sequential checkpoint blockade in melanoma. TCRdb's copy holds only in-frame clones and misses some; the assay was immunoSEQ multiplex PCR. Of roughly 20,000 clones in the sample, 70% to 80% were seen once. Material: CD8+ T cells sorted from blood (inferred from file names), obtained from a patient given nivolumab and ipilimumab in sequence. Source of these receptors: a human donor with melanoma. Each CDR3 is given with its conserved first and last residue. D genes are given only for firm matches. Only some rows state a clone size, as once, few, many or a class for expanded clones.

DNA: TGTGCCAGCAGCTTAAGGGGGAGCACTGAAGCTTTCTTT; CDR3: CASSLRGSTEAFF; D: .; size: .; V: TRBV5-6; J: TRBJ1-1
DNA: TGTGCCAGCAGTGAAGCCGCTGACTGGCCCCAGCATTTT; CDR3: CASSEAADWPQHF; D: .; size: .; V: TRBV2; J: TRBJ1-5
DNA: TGCACCAGCAGCCAAAACTTCCCAGTCGGTCCTCGGGTGGAAGACTACGAGCAGTACTTC; CDR3: CTSSQNFPVGPRVEDYEQYF; D: .; size: .; V: TRBV1; J: TRBJ2-7
DNA: TGTGCCAGCAGCCTCGGGGGGGCGGGACTCGAGCAGTACTTC; CDR3: CASSLGGAGLEQYF; D: TRBD2; size: .; V: TRBV7-9; J: TRBJ2-7
DNA: TGCGCCAGCAGCTTGGCCGGGACAGGCTTCTACGAGCAGTACTTC; CDR3: CASSLAGTGFYEQYF; D: TRBD1; size: .; V: TRBV5-1; J: TRBJ2-7
DNA: TGTGCCAGCAGCCCGCAGTCCCTGAACACTGAAGCTTTCTTT; CDR3: CASSPQSLNTEAFF; D: .; size: .; V: TRBV11-2; J: TRBJ1-1
DNA: TGTGCCGCGGGGGGTGGGAAACTGTTTTTT; CDR3: CAAGGGKLFF; D: .; size: .; V: TRBV25-1; J: TRBJ1-4
DNA: TGTGCCAGCAGCTTAGCACGCCGGGAAGCTTTCTTT; CDR3: CASSLARREAFF; D: .; size: .; V: TRBV7-9; J: TRBJ1-1
DNA: TGTGCCAGTAGTATAGATCTGGAGGGTGAAGCTTTCTTT; CDR3: CASSIDLEGEAFF; D: .; size: .; V: TRBV19; J: TRBJ1-1
DNA: TGTGCCACTCGATCGGGTCCACCGACTACCACTGAAGCTTTCTTT; CDR3: CATRSGPPTTTEAFF; D: .; size: .; V: TRBV7-9; J: TRBJ1-1
DNA: TGTGCCACCAGCACGCCGACAGGGGTGAACACTGAAGCTTTCTTT; CDR3: CATSTPTGVNTEAFF; D: TRBD1; size: .; V: TRBV15; J: TRBJ1-1
DNA: TGTGCCAGCAGTTTGAACCAGGGACAGGGGTACTACGAGCAGTACTTC; CDR3: CASSLNQGQGYYEQYF; D: TRBD1; size: .; V: TRBV27; J: TRBJ2-7
DNA: TGTGCCAGCAGCCCTAAGAACACTGAAGCTTTCTTT; CDR3: CASSPKNTEAFF; D: .; size: once; V: TRBV5-6; J: TRBJ1-1
DNA: TGTGCCAGCAGCTCAAATTCGCCGGGACAGGGGGCCCATGGCTACACCTTC; CDR3: CASSSNSPGQGAHGYTF; D: TRBD1; size: .; V: TRBV7-9; J: TRBJ1-2
DNA: TGTGCCAGCAGTGGGGACAGGGGGCGATACGAGCAGTACTTC; CDR3: CASSGDRGRYEQYF; D: TRBD1; size: .; V: TRBV2; J: TRBJ2-7
DNA: TGTGCCAGCAGCTTATCAGGGAGGACTGAAGCTTTCTTT; CDR3: CASSLSGRTEAFF; D: .; size: .; V: TRBV11-3; J: TRBJ1-1
DNA: TGTGCCTGGAGTGTACGACAGGCCTATCAGCCCCAGCATTTT; CDR3: CAWSVRQAYQPQHF; D: .; size: .; V: TRBV30; J: TRBJ1-5
DNA: TGTGCCAGCACCCTAGTCGAATTGGGCTATAATTCACCCCTCCACTTT; CDR3: CASTLVELGYNSPLHF; D: .; size: .; V: TRBV7-9; J: TRBJ1-6
DNA: TGTGCCAGCAGGGACAGGCCCATTAGGGACACTGAAGCTTTCTTT; CDR3: CASRDRPIRDTEAFF; D: TRBD1; size: few; V: TRBV27; J: TRBJ1-1
DNA: TGTGCCAGCAGCCCAGATACAGGGCACGAGCAGTACTTC; CDR3: CASSPDTGHEQYF; D: .; size: few; V: TRBV7-9; J: TRBJ2-7
DNA: TGTGCCAGTAGTATAGAGGCGGGGAATCAGCCCCAGCATTTT; CDR3: CASSIEAGNQPQHF; D: .; size: few; V: TRBV19; J: TRBJ1-5
DNA: TGCAGTGCTAGAGTTGGAGACAGAGCAAACTTC; CDR3: CSARVGDRANF; D: .; size: .; V: TRBV20-1; J: TRBJ1-2
DNA: TGTGCCAGCATTTATGGAAACACCATATATTTT; CDR3: CASIYGNTIYF; D: .; size: .; V: TRBV5-6; J: TRBJ1-3
DNA: TGTGCCAACTATCCGGGACTAGAGGGGAAATACGAGCAGTACTTC; CDR3: CANYPGLEGKYEQYF; D: TRBD2; size: .; V: TRBV2; J: TRBJ2-7
DNA: TGTGCCAGCAGGGGGACAGGGTCAAGTCAGCCCCAGCATTTT; CDR3: CASRGTGSSQPQHF; D: TRBD1; size: few; V: TRBV28; J: TRBJ1-5
DNA: TGTGCCAGCAGCCCTGGCGTGGCGACATACGAGCAGTACTTC; CDR3: CASSPGVATYEQYF; D: .; size: once; V: TRBV7-3; J: TRBJ2-7
DNA: TGTGCCAGCAGCGTAGAGGGAGACAGGGCCCCCTTTGGCTACACCTTC; CDR3: CASSVEGDRAPFGYTF; D: TRBD1; size: .; V: TRBV9; J: TRBJ1-2
DNA: TGTGCCAGCAGACCTCAAGGGGTACAGGTCTACGAGCAGTACTTC; CDR3: CASRPQGVQVYEQYF; D: .; size: .; V: TRBV27; J: TRBJ2-7
DNA: TGCGCCAGCAGTGAGTCTATGGGACAGGGGAAGTGGGGCTACACCTTC; CDR3: CASSESMGQGKWGYTF; D: TRBD1; size: .; V: TRBV10-1; J: TRBJ1-2
DNA: TGTGCCAGCATAGAGACAGGGAATGAAAAACTGTTTTTT; CDR3: CASIETGNEKLFF; D: .; size: .; V: TRBV21-1; J: TRBJ1-4
DNA: TGTGCCAGCAGCTTACAGGGGCTGGACTACGAGCAGTACTTC; CDR3: CASSLQGLDYEQYF; D: .; size: few; V: TRBV7-9; J: TRBJ2-7
DNA: TGTGCCAGCAGCTTAGGCGCGTCAATCTACGAGCAGTACTTC; CDR3: CASSLGASIYEQYF; D: .; size: few; V: TRBV7-9; J: TRBJ2-7
DNA: TGTGCCAGCTTAGGTGGGACAGGCTCTATGAACACTGAAGCTTTCTTT; CDR3: CASLGGTGSMNTEAFF; D: TRBD1; size: .; V: TRBV5-6; J: TRBJ1-1
DNA: TGTGCCAGCAGTTTTCTCCCTAGCGGGAACTGGTACGAGCAGTACTTC; CDR3: CASSFLPSGNWYEQYF; D: TRBD2; size: .; V: TRBV27; J: TRBJ2-7
DNA: TGTGCCAGTGCTCGAAGGGACAGGGGGAATCAGCCCCAGCATTTT; CDR3: CASARRDRGNQPQHF; D: TRBD1; size: .; V: TRBV2; J: TRBJ1-5
DNA: TGTGCCAGCCATGGACAGATCTATAATTCACCCCTCCACTTT; CDR3: CASHGQIYNSPLHF; D: .; size: few; V: TRBV6-6; J: TRBJ1-6
DNA: TGTGCCAGCAGTTACAAGGCCGGGGGGGCTGTCGAGCAGTACTTC; CDR3: CASSYKAGGAVEQYF; D: TRBD2; size: .; V: TRBV6-5; J: TRBJ2-7
DNA: TGTGCCAGCAGTTACAGCCCTAGCGGGGCCTACGAGCAGTACTTC; CDR3: CASSYSPSGAYEQYF; D: TRBD2; size: few; V: TRBV6-6; J: TRBJ2-7
DNA: TGTGCCAGCAGTTTATCGAGGTCAGGGGCCAGGGGGGCCAACGTCCTGACTTTC; CDR3: CASSLSRSGARGANVLTF; D: .; size: .; V: TRBV27; J: TRBJ2-6
DNA: TGTGCCAGCAGGCGACAGGGTAGTGAAGCTTTCTTT; CDR3: CASRRQGSEAFF; D: TRBD1; size: .; V: TRBV6-5; J: TRBJ1-1
DNA: TGTGCCAGCAGCTCCCCAGGACAGGTTAATGAAAAACTGTTTTTT; CDR3: CASSSPGQVNEKLFF; D: TRBD1; size: .; V: TRBV7-3; J: TRBJ1-4
DNA: TGTGCCAGCAGCGAAACAGGGGGTTCTCAGCCCCAGCATTTT; CDR3: CASSETGGSQPQHF; D: TRBD1; size: .; V: TRBV7-9; J: TRBJ1-5
DNA: TGTGCCAGCAGCTTAGCGCGCCAGGGGCTCGAGCAGTACTTC; CDR3: CASSLARQGLEQYF; D: .; size: .; V: TRBV7-9; J: TRBJ2-7
DNA: TGTGCCAGCACCCAGGGCCTCTCTGGGGCCAACGTCCTGACTTTC; CDR3: CASTQGLSGANVLTF; D: .; size: .; V: TRBV6-6; J: TRBJ2-6
DNA: TGTGCCAGCAGCGGTGGGATTAGCGGGAAGTCTGACGAGCAGTACTTC; CDR3: CASSGGISGKSDEQYF; D: TRBD2; size: .; V: TRBV5-4; J: TRBJ2-7
DNA: TGCAGTGCTGGGCTTCTCTACGAGCAGTACTTC; CDR3: CSAGLLYEQYF; D: .; size: .; V: TRBV20-1; J: TRBJ2-7
DNA: TGTGCCAGCAGAACATCGGACAGCTACGAGCAGTACTTC; CDR3: CASRTSDSYEQYF; D: .; size: .; V: TRBV7-8; J: TRBJ2-7
DNA: TGTGCCAGCAGCCCGCAGGGGAACTATGGCTACACCTTC; CDR3: CASSPQGNYGYTF; D: .; size: few; V: TRBV7-9; J: TRBJ1-2
DNA: TGTGCCATCAGTGAGCCTGGACAGGGGAGCTATGGCTACACCTTC; CDR3: CAISEPGQGSYGYTF; D: TRBD1; size: .; V: TRBV10-3; J: TRBJ1-2
DNA: TGTGCCAGCAGCCCGGGGACAGGTAGCACTGAAGCTTTCTTT; CDR3: CASSPGTGSTEAFF; D: TRBD1; size: few; V: TRBV5-4; J: TRBJ1-1
DNA: TGTGCCAGCAGTCCGGACTGGGCGGCCGGGGAGCTGTTTTTT; CDR3: CASSPDWAAGELFF; D: .; size: .; V: TRBV27; J: TRBJ2-2
DNA: TGTGCCAGTAGTCTTAACTCTTGGGGAGACCGCTACGAGCAGTACTTC; CDR3: CASSLNSWGDRYEQYF; D: .; size: few; V: TRBV19; J: TRBJ2-7
DNA: TGTGCCAGCAGTTTACCCCCCCCGGGACAGGGGTTCAATCAGCCCCAGCATTTT; CDR3: CASSLPPPGQGFNQPQHF; D: TRBD1; size: .; V: TRBV28; J: TRBJ1-5
DNA: TGTGCCAGCAGCTTAACAGGGGGCACTGAAGCTTTCTTT; CDR3: CASSLTGGTEAFF; D: TRBD1; size: .; V: TRBV5-4; J: TRBJ1-1